The following is a T cell receptor (beta chain) sequence with its context. Authors' methods: Amplified reference gene primers provided the basis for estimating nucleated cell counts. Data came from immunoSEQ multiplex PCR; TCRdb stores just in-frame clones and leaves some out. V, J and clone size reflect that table, while D and trimming were determined from the DNA. This table holds more than 300,000 clones, about four fifths found once. The data were taken from a study of blood T cell repertoires in COVID-19. About the study: COVID-19 samples, acute and convalescent, were from the United States, Italy and Spain. T cells, B-cell-depleted T cells, or PBMCs provided the cDNA or gDNA that served as material.

The V end was cut by 5 bases, the J end by 2 bases, with 10 bases between. The CDR3 is 13 amino acids. Per germline, CDR1 SGHDT and CDR2 YYEEEE. The specimen was peripheral blood. This receptor was obtained from a woman between 50 and 59 years old with acute or convalescent COVID-19. This chain uses TRBV5-6 with TRBJ1-2; D is perhaps TRBD1 (6 bases). CDR3 sequence (DNA): TGTGCCAGCAGTCAGGGGACCAACTATGGCTACACCTTC. This translates into CASSQGTNYGYTF.